Presented here are 18 T cell receptor beta chains from one specimen sequenced in a study of cytomegalovirus exposure and HLA in healthy donors. 60 Vbeta and 13 Jbeta primers were used in PCR. Sequenced by immunoSEQ multiplex PCR; TCRdb stores in-frame clones only, minus some. The sample includes under 150,000 clones, about four fifths of them seen just once. Sequencing input: PBMCs. All receptors derive from a woman between 18 and 29 years old in good health and CMV-seronegative.

The genes are TRBV30 and TRBJ1-4; the match to TRBD1 covers 10 bases. CDR3 size: 15 residues. V lost 1 base to trimming and J lost 4 bases; unmatched junction nucleotides: 3. CDR1 is GTSNPN, CDR2 SVGIG, per germline (reference sequence). The CDR3 is CAWSGRTGGNEKLFF. Here the CDR3 DNA reads TGTGCCTGGAGTGGACGGACAGGGGGTAATGAAAAACTGTTTTTT.

V gene TRBV6-5 combines with J gene TRBJ1-2; 8 nucleotides match TRBD1. Trimming removed 6 bases from V and 4 bases from J; junction bases left unmatched: 4. The CDR3 runs 13 residues. Germline V CDR1 and CDR2: MNHEY, SVGAGI. The CDR3 nucleotides are TGTGCCAGCAGAGAAGACAGGGGCTATGGCTACACCTTC. Protein: CASREDRGYGYTF.

J is TRBJ1-1 and V is TRBV5-1; possible D gene TRBD1, 5 bases. The length of the CDR3 is 15 residues. V was trimmed by 7 bases and J by 2 bases, leaving 18 bases between them. Germline values: CDR1 SGHRS, CDR2 YFSETQ. The CDR3 is CASGIAGMGNTEAFF. CDR3 nucleotides: TGCGCCAGCGGAATCGCAGGGATGGGTAACACTGAAGCTTTCTTT.

The CDR3 bases are TGCGCCAGCAGCCAACGCGGGACTAGCGGGGGCGGGACCGGGGAGCTGTTTTTT. Translating gives CASSQRGTSGGGTGELFF. J is TRBJ2-2 and V is TRBV4-1; TRBD2 matches at 14 bases. Per the germline V gene, CDR1 is MGHRA and CDR2 is YSYEKL. With 2 bases clipped from V and 5 bases from J, the junction kept 7 bases outside the gene matches. There are 18 residues in the CDR3.

The rearrangement joins TRBV5-1 to TRBJ2-5; TRBD2 matches 7 bases. V lost 2 bases to trimming and J lost 4 bases; unmatched junction nucleotides: 11. The CDR3 covers 16 residues. The germline V gene has CDR1 SGHRS and CDR2 YFSETQ. This CDR3 is CASSFEGSREVETQYF. Written as DNA, the CDR3 is TGCGCCAGCAGCTTTGAAGGTTCTCGGGAGGTAGAGACCCAGTACTTC.

The chain carries TRBV27 and TRBJ2-3; D is undetermined. Trimming removed 6 bases at V and 2 bases at J, with 3 bases between. The CDR3 extends over 11 amino acids. CDR1 is MNHEY, CDR2 SMNVEV, per germline (reference sequence). CDR3 protein: CASSNTDTQYF. CDR3 bases: TGTGCCAGCAGCAACACAGATACGCAGTATTTT.

The chain carries TRBV30 and TRBJ2-3; tentatively, D is TRBD2 (5 bases). Germline V gene lookup returns CDR1 GTSNPN and CDR2 SVGIG (reference sequence). Trimming removed 5 bases at V and 2 bases at J, with 8 bases between. This CDR3 comprises 12 residues. CDR3 amino acids: CAWSRDTDTQYF. The CDR3 DNA reads TGTGCCTGGTCCCGGGACACAGATACGCAGTATTTT.

The chain is built from TRBV5-1 and TRBJ1-1; weak D call: TRBD1 (6 bases). The CDR3 has 15 residues. The V gene's germline CDR1 is SGHRS and CDR2 YFSETQ. V lost 1 base and J lost 4, with 14 bases in between. DNA for the CDR3: TGCGCCAGCAGCTTGATGCGGGGAGGGGGCACTGAAGCTTTCTTT. This codes for CASSLMRGGGTEAFF.

The gene calls are TRBV5-1 and TRBJ2-3; 7 nucleotides line up with TRBD2. CDR3 size: 16 residues. The V gene end was trimmed by 4 bases and the J gene end by 3 bases; junction bases not matched to a gene: 11. Per the germline V gene, CDR1 is SGHRS and CDR2 is YFSETQ. The CDR3 coding sequence is TGCGCCAGCAGCCCCACGAGGAGGGACTATACAGATACGCAGTATTTT. Encoded protein: CASSPTRRDYTDTQYF.

The chain links TRBV4-3 to TRBJ2-5, with TRBD1 matching over 7 bases. CDR3 size: 15 residues. Germline CDR1 LGHNA, CDR2 YSLEER. The ends lost 0 bases at V and 4 bases at J; junction bases unmatched: 5. The CDR3 loop reads CASSQEGRDRETQYF. The CDR3 coding sequence is TGCGCCAGCAGCCAAGAGGGTAGGGACAGAGAGACCCAGTACTTC.

V usage is TRBV5-1 and J usage is TRBJ1-1, with 8 bases matching TRBD1. The CDR3 runs to 11 residues. With V trimmed by 8 bases and J by 4 bases, 1 base remained unmatched. Per the germline V gene, CDR1 is SGHRS and CDR2 is YFSETQ. CDR3 nucleotides: TGCGCCAGAGACAGGGGCACTGAAGCTTTCTTT. This gives the protein CARDRGTEAFF.

V gene TRBV6-1 combines with J gene TRBJ2-7; 8 bases agree with TRBD1. The CDR3 covers 15 residues. The V segment lost 3 bases and the J segment 3 bases; nucleotides outside the gene matches: 7. CDR1 MNHNS and CDR2 SASEGT come from the germline V gene. CDR3 protein: CASSEPGQASYEQYV. The DNA for the CDR3 is TGTGCCAGCAGTGAGCCGGGACAGGCAAGCTACGAGCAGTACGTC.

This chain uses TRBV27 with TRBJ1-2; 7 positions match TRBD1. Germline CDR1 reads MNHEY; CDR2 reads SMNVEV (reference sequence). The CDR3 spans 13 residues. J gave up 4 bases and V 5 bases, and 4 bases lay outside the gene matches. CDR3 coding DNA: TGTGCCAGCAGTCCCGGGGACAGCTATGGCTACACCTTC. Translated: CASSPGDSYGYTF.

This clone was seen once. The CDR3: CASSGAGGYEQYF. CDR3 sequence (DNA): TGTGCCAGCAGTGGGGCAGGGGGCTACGAGCAGTACTTC. The chain combines TRBV27 with TRBJ2-7; 7 positions match TRBD1. The CDR3 contains 13 residues. Per the germline V gene, CDR1 is MNHEY and CDR2 is SMNVEV (reference sequence). V lost 5 bases and J lost 3; bases outside the gene matches: 4.

This chain uses TRBV9 with TRBJ2-5; 10 positions match TRBD2. Germline loops: CDR1 SGDLS, CDR2 YYNGEE. The V segment lost 0 bases and the J segment 1 base; nucleotides outside the gene matches: 3. This CDR3 region has 16 residues. The CDR3 region is CASSVGVAGGQETQYF. The CDR3 coding sequence is TGTGCCAGCAGCGTAGGGGTAGCGGGAGGCCAAGAGACCCAGTACTTC.

This clone occurred once. This rearrangement joins TRBV6-1 to TRBJ1-1; D call uncertain. Germline V gene lookup returns CDR1 MNHNS and CDR2 SASEGT. The CDR3 sequence is 13 residues long. V was clipped by 5 bases and J by 6 bases, with 13 bases between them. The CDR3 sequence: CASSLDSIAEAFF. In DNA, the CDR3 is TGTGCCAGCAGTCTTGATTCTATCGCTGAAGCTTTCTTT.

This clone was counted a few times. The rearrangement links TRBV4-3 to TRBJ1-2; maybe TRBD1 (6 bases). There are 17 residues in the CDR3. From germline, CDR1 is LGHNA and CDR2 YSLEER. The ends were cut back, 0 bases at V and 2 bases at J, with 16 bases in the middle. The CDR3: CASSQDRWGTYNYGYTF. In DNA form, the CDR3 reads TGCGCCAGCAGCCAAGATCGTTGGGGGACATACAACTATGGCTACACCTTC.

The CDR3 sequence: CASSFPGELFF. In DNA form, the CDR3 reads TGTGCCAGCAGCTTTCCGGGGGAGCTGTTTTTT. This sequence joins TRBV5-6 and TRBJ2-2; no firm D call. The germline gives CDR1 SGHDT, CDR2 YYEEEE. Trimming shortened V by 2 bases and J by 8 bases, and 4 bases separated the two germline ends. CDR3 size: 11 residues.